Shown below are 16 T cell receptor beta chains from a single sample sequenced in a study of cytomegalovirus exposure and HLA in healthy donors. 13 Jbeta primers and 60 Vbeta primers were used for the PCR. The assay was immunoSEQ multiplex PCR, and TCRdb's table has in-frame clones only and misses some. In the table there are 90,000 to 120,000 clones, 60% to 75% of which are singletons. Sequencing was performed on PBMCs. The receptors derive from a man aged 40-49 years in good health and CMV-seropositive.

The J gene is TRBJ2-5, the V gene TRBV21-1; the table's D call of TRBD1 was not tested on the DNA. TRBV21-1 is labeled a pseudogene. The CDR3 has 16 residues. Here the CDR3 DNA reads TGTGCCAGCAGCGACAGTGGACCTCCCGCGTGGGAGACCCAGTACTTC. Its protein product is CASSDSGPPAWETQYF.

V usage is TRBV5-1 and J usage is TRBJ2-1; 9 bases are shared with TRBD1. V was clipped by 8 bases and J by 4 bases; unmatched bases: 4. Germline values: CDR1 SGHRS, CDR2 YFSETQ. The CDR3 runs 13 residues. CDR3 residues: CASEDRGYNEQFF. The CDR3 bases are TGCGCCAGTGAGGACAGGGGATACAATGAGCAGTTCTTC.

As concerns this clone: The same CDR3 also results from other DNA sequences found in this sample. The chain uses TRBV28 and TRBJ1-3; D unclear. The V end was cut by 2 bases, the J end by 2 bases, with 7 bases between. Germline CDR1 and CDR2: MDHEN and SYDVKM. The CDR3 runs 14 residues. CDR3 nucleotides: TGTGCCAGCAGTTTAGGAGTGGCTGGAAACACCATATATTTT. Translating gives CASSLGVAGNTIYF.

V is TRBV5-4 and J is TRBJ2-1; no reliable D call. CDR1 is SGHNT and CDR2 is YYREEE in the germline V gene (reference sequence). Trimming left V 5 bases short and J 8 bases short, with 14 bases between. CDR3 length: 13 residues. CDR3 residues: CASRAPPSYEQFF. CDR3 nucleotides: TGTGCCAGCAGGGCGCCCCCTAGTTATGAGCAGTTCTTC.

The chain links TRBV27 to TRBJ2-3, with 7 bases identical to TRBD1. This CDR3 is built from 14 residues. J gave up 3 bases and V 3 bases, and 3 bases lay outside the gene matches. Germline V CDR1 and CDR2: MNHEY, SMNVEV (reference sequence). The CDR3 nucleotides are TGTGCCAGCAGTTTGAACAGGGGAACAGATACGCAGTATTTT. Its protein product is CASSLNRGTDTQYF.

The chain carries TRBV7-3 and TRBJ2-3; D uncertain. The germline CDR1 and CDR2 sequences are SGHTA and FQGTGA. This CDR3 comprises 14 residues. Trimming pared 2 bases from V and 2 bases from J, leaving 8 bases between. CDR3 residues: CASSLGQITDTQYF. The CDR3 DNA reads TGTGCCAGCAGCTTAGGGCAAATCACAGATACGCAGTATTTT.

The gene calls are TRBV19 and TRBJ1-4; 7 positions match TRBD1. With 3 bases clipped from V and 4 bases from J, the junction kept 8 bases outside the gene matches. CDR1 and CDR2 (germline): LNHDA, SQIVND (reference sequence). The CDR3 covers 16 residues. The CDR3 bases are TGTGCCAGTAGTATTGGACAGGAGATCCTTAATGAAAAACTGTTTTTT. Translation gives CASSIGQEILNEKLFF.

J is TRBJ1-5 and V is TRBV7-6; 7 nucleotides align to TRBD1. Looked up from germline, CDR1 is SGHVS and CDR2 is FNYEAQ. Germline trimming cut 1 base from V and 6 bases from J; bases unmatched to any gene: 0. The length of the CDR3 is 13 residues. The CDR3 nucleotides are TGTGCCAGCAGCTTAGGACAGGGTCAGCCCCAGCATTTT. The encoded protein is CASSLGQGQPQHF.

This rearrangement joins TRBV4-1 to TRBJ2-7; the match to TRBD1 covers 7 bases. Per the germline V gene, CDR1 is MGHRA and CDR2 is YSYEKL. This CDR3 is 14 amino acids long. V dropped 5 bases and J dropped 2; count of bases not matched to a gene: 6. In nucleotides, the CDR3 is TGCGCCAGCAGCTCAAGTACAGGGGCCTACGAGCAGTACTTC. This encodes CASSSSTGAYEQYF.

To note about this clone: Compared with germline, one end of the junction differs, possibly owing to a read error. The sample has other DNA sequences that encode this CDR3 too. The chain couples TRBV5-5 to TRBJ2-4, with a weak D call TRBD2 (6 bases). Germline-derived CDR1 and CDR2 are SGHKS and YYEKEE (reference sequence). CDR3 size: 11 residues. CDR3 sequence (DNA): TGTGCCAGTAGCTTGGGGGGACTCCAGTACTTC. It yields the protein CASSLGGLQYF. The full variable domain, with the rest looked up from reference TRBV5-5 and TRBJ2-4, is DAGVTQSPTHLIKTRGQQVTLRCSPISGHKSVSWYQQVLGQGPQFIFQYYEKEERGRGNFPDRFSARQFPNYSSELNVNALLLGDSALYLCASSLGGLQYFGAGTRLSVL.

The sample holds a few counts of this clone. The genes are TRBV5-6 and TRBJ1-1; D unresolved. Germline values: CDR1 SGHDT, CDR2 YYEEEE. V was shortened by 0 bases and J by 6 bases, with 9 bases between the two germline ends. The CDR3 runs to 13 residues. The CDR3 DNA sequence: TGTGCCAGCAGCTTGGTTACAGCATCTGAAGCTTTCTTT. It translates to CASSLVTASEAFF.

This sequence joins TRBV6-1 and TRBJ1-1, with a possible D match to TRBD1 (5 bases). There are 12 residues in the CDR3. The germline V gene has CDR1 MNHNS and CDR2 SASEGT. The ends were cut back, 7 bases at V and 4 bases at J, with 10 bases in the middle. The CDR3 loop reads CASNARATEAFF. CDR3 coding DNA: TGTGCCAGCAATGCCAGGGCCACTGAAGCTTTCTTT.

This clone was counted once. V and J are TRBV2 and TRBJ1-5; 10 bases fit TRBD1. CDR3 size: 15 residues. CDR1 is SNHLY and CDR2 is FYNNEI in the germline V gene. With 4 bases clipped from V and 7 bases from J, the junction kept 7 bases outside the gene matches. The CDR3 sequence: CASSVSRTGGQPQHF. The CDR3 region has the DNA TGTGCCAGCAGTGTATCAAGGACAGGGGGACAGCCCCAGCATTTT.

In regard to this clone: The same CDR3 can be traced to other DNA sequences in this sample. The rearrangement uses TRBV18 and TRBJ2-3; D is unclear. The CDR3 has 12 amino acids. V was pared by 6 bases and J by 0 bases, with 4 bases between. Germline CDR1 and CDR2: KGHSH and LQKENI. CDR3: CASSPSTDTQYF. The CDR3 nucleotides read TGTGCCAGCTCCCCTAGCACAGATACGCAGTATTTT.

The chain couples TRBV28 to TRBJ2-1, with D possibly TRBD2 on 6 matching bases. V lost 7 bases and J 9 bases, leaving 16 bases between the germline ends. CDR3 length: 13 amino acids. Germline lookup yields CDR1 MDHEN and CDR2 SYDVKM. The CDR3 here is CASKSPAEGEQFF. In nucleotides, the CDR3 is TGTGCCAGCAAATCTCCTGCGGAGGGTGAGCAGTTCTTC.

The rearrangement links TRBV5-1 to TRBJ1-4; a possible D gene is TRBD1 (5 bases). This CDR3 is built from 15 residues. CDR1 and CDR2 from the germline V gene are SGHRS and YFSETQ. The V end lost 0 bases, the J end lost 1 base, and 7 bases lay between the germline ends. In DNA form, the CDR3 reads TGCGCCAGCAGCTTGGACGGGGGAACTAATGAAAAACTGTTTTTT. As protein: CASSLDGGTNEKLFF.